A single sample is the source of the 9 T cell receptor beta chains below, sequenced in a study of T-cell memory formation after mild COVID-19. Using its own MiXCR run on the 5' RACE reads, TCRdb lists one record per CDR3 protein. The sample lists roughly 450,000 distinct CDR3 sequences; 15% to 20% were seen once. Sequenced: PBMCs or a T cell subset sorted from them (not recorded which). The receptors were gathered from an adult woman who had mild COVID-19 (a few samples of this study predate the infection). Cell type and time point are not known.

The chain combines TRBV5-8 with TRBJ1-5; TRBD1 might be the D (5 bases). V dropped 2 bases and J dropped 5 bases, with 14 bases sitting between them. Germline CDR1 and CDR2: SGHTS and YDEGEE. The CDR3 spans 15 residues. The chain's CDR3 is CASSFDTGGDQPQHF. CDR3 DNA sequence: TGTGCCAGCAGCTTCGACACCGGAGGGGATCAGCCCCAGCATTTT.

The sample holds a few counts of this clonotype. The rearrangement uses TRBV13 and TRBJ2-7, with 8 nucleotides matching TRBD1. The CDR3 has 16 residues. With 5 bases clipped from V and 1 base from J, the junction kept 10 bases outside the gene matches. CDR1 is PRHDT and CDR2 is FYEKMQ in the germline V gene (reference sequence). The CDR3 DNA reads TGTGCCAGCAGCGCATACCGGGACAGGAATTCCTACGAGCAGTACTTC. Protein product: CASSAYRDRNSYEQYF.

In its sample, this clonotype was seen a few times. This chain links TRBV7-9 with TRBJ1-6; no clear D. From germline, CDR1 is SEHNR and CDR2 FQNEAQ (reference sequence). CDR3 length: 15 residues. V was cut by 3 bases and J by 7 bases, with 13 bases left in between. Here the CDR3 reads CASSFSISSNSPLHF. CDR3 coding DNA: TGTGCCAGCAGCTTCTCCATCTCGTCCAATTCACCCCTCCACTTT.

This clonotype was counted a few times. V and J are TRBV14 and TRBJ1-1, with D unresolved. Trimming took 3 bases from V and 0 from J, leaving 5 bases between them. CDR3 size: 13 residues. CDR1 and CDR2 from the germline V gene are SGHDN and FVKESK. CDR3 loop: CASSHLVNTEAFF. The DNA for the CDR3 is TGTGCCAGCAGCCACCTTGTGAACACTGAAGCTTTCTTT.

This clonotype was seen only a few times. The V call is TRBV5-1, the J call TRBJ1-1; 8 bases line up with TRBD1. CDR1 is SGHRS and CDR2 is YFSETQ in the germline V gene. The V gene end was trimmed by 3 bases and the J gene end by 5 bases; junction bases not matched to a gene: 12. This CDR3 is 16 amino acids long. Here the CDR3 DNA reads TGCGCCAGCAGCTCGGACAGGGCCCAAAGAGGGACTGAAGCTTTCTTT. It specifies CASSSDRAQRGTEAFF.

The genes are TRBV10-3 and TRBJ2-4; the match to TRBD1 covers 8 bases. This CDR3 spans 16 amino acids. Losses at the gene ends were 2 bases for V and 4 bases for J; bases not matched to a gene: 7. Germline V CDR1 and CDR2: ENHRY, SYGVKD. The DNA for the CDR3 is TGTGCCATCAGTGAGGACAGGGGAATTGATAAAAACATTCAGTACTTC. Amino acid sequence: CAISEDRGIDKNIQYF.

This clonotype occurred a few times. This chain links TRBV7-9 with TRBJ1-1; the D is unclear. The CDR3 has 11 residues. Germline CDR1 and CDR2: SEHNR and FQNEAQ (reference sequence). Between the trimmed V and J ends, which lost 1 base and 8 bases, there was a span of 5 bases. CDR3 DNA: TGTGCCAGCAGCTTAGGAATGGAAGCTTTCTTT. It yields the protein CASSLGMEAFF.

This rearrangement joins TRBV6-5 to TRBJ2-5; 12 bases line up with TRBD2. CDR3 length equals 17 residues. Losses at the gene ends were 0 bases for V and 5 bases for J; bases not matched to a gene: 7. Germline lookup yields CDR1 MNHEY and CDR2 SVGAGI. CDR3 sequence reads: CASSYSPGLAGGETQYF. CDR3 bases: TGTGCCAGCAGTTACTCCCCGGGGCTAGCGGGAGGGGAGACCCAGTACTTC.

This rearrangement joins TRBV12-3 or TRBV12-4 to TRBJ1-1; D may be TRBD1 (6 bases). The CDR3 contains 15 residues. The V end lost 5 bases, the J end lost 0 bases, and 13 bases lay between the germline ends. The CDR3 bases are TGTGCCAGCAGTGACAGGCCTAAGCTGAACACTGAAGCTTTCTTT. It is translated as CASSDRPKLNTEAFF.